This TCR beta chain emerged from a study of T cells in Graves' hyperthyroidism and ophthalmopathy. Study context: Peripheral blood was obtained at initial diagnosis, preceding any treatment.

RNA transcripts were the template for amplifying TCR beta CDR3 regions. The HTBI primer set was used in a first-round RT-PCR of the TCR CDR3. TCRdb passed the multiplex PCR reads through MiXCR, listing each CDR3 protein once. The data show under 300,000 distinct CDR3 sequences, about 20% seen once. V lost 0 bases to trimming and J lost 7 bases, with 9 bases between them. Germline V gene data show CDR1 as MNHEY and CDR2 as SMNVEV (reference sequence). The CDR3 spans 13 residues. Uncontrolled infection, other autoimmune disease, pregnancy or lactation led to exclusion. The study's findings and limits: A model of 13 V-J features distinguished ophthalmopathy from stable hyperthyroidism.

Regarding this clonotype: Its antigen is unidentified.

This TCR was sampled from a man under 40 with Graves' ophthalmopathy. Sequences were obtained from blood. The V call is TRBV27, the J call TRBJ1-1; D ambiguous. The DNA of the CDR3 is TGTGCCAGCAGTTTATCGGAGACAAATGAAGCTTTCTTT. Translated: CASSLSETNEAFF.